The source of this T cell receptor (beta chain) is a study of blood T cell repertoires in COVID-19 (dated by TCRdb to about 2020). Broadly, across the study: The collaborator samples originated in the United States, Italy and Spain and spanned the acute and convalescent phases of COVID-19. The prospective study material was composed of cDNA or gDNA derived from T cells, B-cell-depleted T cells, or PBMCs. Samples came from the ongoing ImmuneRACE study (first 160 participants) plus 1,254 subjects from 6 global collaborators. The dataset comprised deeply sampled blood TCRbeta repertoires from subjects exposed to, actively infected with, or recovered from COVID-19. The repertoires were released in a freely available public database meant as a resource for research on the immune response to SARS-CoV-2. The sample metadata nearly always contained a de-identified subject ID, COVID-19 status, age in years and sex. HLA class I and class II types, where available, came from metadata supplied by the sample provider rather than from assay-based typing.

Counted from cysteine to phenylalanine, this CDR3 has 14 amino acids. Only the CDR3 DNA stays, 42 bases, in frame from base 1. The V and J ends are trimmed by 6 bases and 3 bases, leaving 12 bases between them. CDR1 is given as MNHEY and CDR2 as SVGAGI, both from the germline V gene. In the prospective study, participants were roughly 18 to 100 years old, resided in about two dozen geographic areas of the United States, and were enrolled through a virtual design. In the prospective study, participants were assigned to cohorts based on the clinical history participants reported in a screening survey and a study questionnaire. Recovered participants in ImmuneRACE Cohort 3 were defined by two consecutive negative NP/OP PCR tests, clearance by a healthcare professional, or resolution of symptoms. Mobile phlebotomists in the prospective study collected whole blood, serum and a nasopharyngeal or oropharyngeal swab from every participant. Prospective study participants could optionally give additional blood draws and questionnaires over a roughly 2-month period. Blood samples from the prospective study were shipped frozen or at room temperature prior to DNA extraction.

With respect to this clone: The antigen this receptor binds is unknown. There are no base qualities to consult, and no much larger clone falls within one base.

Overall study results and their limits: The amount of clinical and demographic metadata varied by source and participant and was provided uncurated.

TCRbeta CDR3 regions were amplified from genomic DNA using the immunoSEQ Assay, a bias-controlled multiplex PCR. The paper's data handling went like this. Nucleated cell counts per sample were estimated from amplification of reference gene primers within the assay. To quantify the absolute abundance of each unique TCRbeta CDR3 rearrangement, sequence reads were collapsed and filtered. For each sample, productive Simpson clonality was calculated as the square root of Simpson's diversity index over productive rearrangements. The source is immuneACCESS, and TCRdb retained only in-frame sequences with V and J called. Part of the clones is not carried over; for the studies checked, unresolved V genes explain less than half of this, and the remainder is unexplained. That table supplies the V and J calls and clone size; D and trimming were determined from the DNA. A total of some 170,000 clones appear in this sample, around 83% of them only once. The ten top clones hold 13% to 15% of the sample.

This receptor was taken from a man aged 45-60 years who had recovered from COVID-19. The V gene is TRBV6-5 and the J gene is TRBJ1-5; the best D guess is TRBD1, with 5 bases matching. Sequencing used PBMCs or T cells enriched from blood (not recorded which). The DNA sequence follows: TGTGCCAGCAGGCCGGGACTGGACAATCAGCCCCAGCATTTT. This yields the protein CASRPGLDNQPQHF.